This entry lists 8 T cell receptor beta chains sequenced from one sample in a study of blood T cell repertoires in COVID-19. Measured with immunoSEQ multiplex PCR; TCRdb has only the in-frame clones, and not every one. Here the sample spans over 95,000 clones, over 75% being singletons. The sample was peripheral blood. Receptor source: a man in his fifties or sixties with acute or convalescent COVID-19.

CDR3 residues: CATQGSGQPQHF. DNA for the CDR3: TGTGCCACGCAGGGGTCGGGGCAGCCCCAGCATTTT. The chain is built from TRBV10-3 and TRBJ1-5, with TRBD1 as a possible D gene (6 bases). Germline V gene lookup returns CDR1 ENHRY and CDR2 SYGVKD. This CDR3 region has 12 residues. V lost 10 bases to trimming and J lost 7 bases, with 14 bases between them.

The chain recombines TRBV9 with TRBJ1-1; TRBD1 might be the D (5 bases). This CDR3 region has 14 residues. Looked up from germline, CDR1 is SGDLS and CDR2 is YYNGEE. V gave up 0 bases and J gave up 4 bases, with 10 bases separating them. The CDR3 DNA is TGTGCCAGCAGCGTAGCGGGGGTAGGCACTGAAGCTTTCTTT. Protein sequence: CASSVAGVGTEAFF. Full variable domain (remainder filled in from reference TRBV9 and TRBJ1-1): DSGVTQTPKHLITATGQRVTLRCSPRSGDLSVYWYQQSLDQGLQFLIQYYNGEERAKGNILERFSAQQFPDLHSELNLSSLELGDSALYFCASSVAGVGTEAFFGQGTRLTVV.

The chain carries TRBV7-8 and TRBJ1-6, with TRBD1 matching 10 bases. The CDR3 is 15 amino acids. The germline V gene encodes CDR1 SGHVS and CDR2 FQNEAQ. V shed 3 bases and J 4 bases; nucleotides not matched to a gene: 0. The CDR3 sequence is CASSLGQGYNSPLHF. The CDR3 DNA reads TGTGCCAGCAGCTTGGGACAGGGGTATAATTCACCCCTCCACTTT.

The chain employs TRBV11-2 and TRBJ1-3; no definite D call. Looked up from germline, CDR1 is SGHAT and CDR2 is FQNNGV. The V end lost 2 bases, the J end lost 3 bases, and 11 bases lay between the germline ends. CDR3 length: 15 residues. Written as DNA, the CDR3 is TGTGCCAGCAGCTTATTGGCCAGGCTTGGAAACACCATATATTTT. It translates to CASSLLARLGNTIYF. Full variable domain (rest looked up from reference TRBV11-2 and TRBJ1-3): EAGVAQSPRYKIIEKRQSVAFWCNPISGHATLYWYQQILGQGPKLLIQFQNNGVVDDSQLPKDRFSAERLKGVDSTLKIQPAKLEDSAVYLCASSLLARLGNTIYFGEGSWLTVV.

J is TRBJ2-2 and V is TRBV6-1, with D hard to call. CDR1 and CDR2 (germline): MNHNS, SASEGT. V gave up 3 bases and J gave up 0 bases, with 5 bases separating them. This CDR3 spans 14 amino acids. The CDR3 loop is CASSDTANTGELFF. CDR3 DNA: TGTGCCAGCAGTGATACGGCGAACACCGGGGAGCTGTTTTTT.

This clone has just a few counts. This chain joins TRBV19 and TRBJ1-5; tentative D call: TRBD1 (5 bases). The V end was cut by 2 bases, the J end by 2 bases, with 10 bases between. CDR3 length equals 15 residues. CDR1 and CDR2 from the germline V gene are LNHDA and SQIVND (reference sequence). CDR3 sequence reads: CASSITGGGNQPQHF. The CDR3 DNA reads as TGTGCCAGTAGTATAACAGGAGGGGGCAATCAGCCCCAGCATTTT.

The chain couples TRBV6-5 to TRBJ1-2, with D possibly being TRBD1 (5 bases). The V gene's germline CDR1 is MNHEY and CDR2 SVGAGI. CDR3 length: 15 residues. V lost 2 bases and J lost 2, with 12 bases in between. CDR3 bases: TGTGCCAGCAGTTACGGGGGGGATCAAAACTATGGCTACACCTTC. It codes for CASSYGGDQNYGYTF.

This clone appeared a single time. The J gene is TRBJ2-3, the V gene TRBV5-1; perhaps TRBD2 as D (6 bases). V dropped 0 bases and J dropped 5 bases, with 16 bases sitting between them. The V gene's germline CDR1 is SGHRS and CDR2 YFSETQ. The CDR3 covers 16 residues. DNA for the CDR3: TGCGCCAGCAGCTTGGTCGGGACTCATAAGGGAGATACGCAGTATTTT. Its translation: CASSLVGTHKGDTQYF.